The 9 T cell receptor beta chains below all came from one sample that was sequenced in a study of early T cells in non-severe SARS-CoV-2 infection. TCRdb reprocessed the 5' RACE reads via MiXCR and lists one record per CDR3 protein. This table holds 37,000 or so distinct CDR3 sequences, roughly 6.2% found once. What was sequenced was whole blood. These receptor sequences come from an adult who was a healthcare worker with PCR-confirmed SARS-CoV-2 infection or an uninfected control (not recorded which).

This clonotype was observed at least ten times. DNA for the CDR3: TGCAGCGTTGGGGCAGTCCAAGAGACCCAGTACTTC. It yields the protein CSVGAVQETQYF. The chain uses TRBV29-1 and TRBJ2-5; D gene unclear. Germline CDR1 is SQVTM and CDR2 is ANQGSEA. V was trimmed by 4 bases and J by 1 base, leaving 7 bases between them. The CDR3 runs to 12 residues.

This clonotype was recorded many times. This chain connects TRBV7-6 to TRBJ1-1, with TRBD1 as a possible D gene (5 bases). Germline V gene data show CDR1 as SGHVS and CDR2 as FNYEAQ. With 9 bases removed from V and 1 base from J, the gap between germline ends came to 9 bases. This CDR3 has 12 amino acids. CDR3 sequence (DNA): TGTGCCAGTACCGACAGGAACACTGAAGCTTTCTTT. Amino acids: CASTDRNTEAFF.

The sample holds many counts of this clonotype. V and J are TRBV5-6 and TRBJ1-4; 7 bases map to TRBD1. Germline assignment: CDR1 SGHDT and CDR2 YYEEEE. V was pared by 4 bases and J by 5 bases, with 5 bases of the junction left unmatched. The CDR3 length is 14 residues. The CDR3 bases are TGTGCCAGCAGCACCGGGACAGTCAATGAAAAACTGTTTTTT. This encodes CASSTGTVNEKLFF.

The rearrangement joins TRBV14 to TRBJ1-2; D is possibly TRBD1 (5 bases). The V end lost 4 bases, the J end lost 4 bases, and 7 bases lay between the germline ends. The CDR3 runs to 12 residues. Per the germline V gene, CDR1 is SGHDN and CDR2 is FVKESK. CDR3 nucleotide sequence: TGTGCCAGCAGCCCAGGGCCCTATGGCTACACCTTC. Translating gives CASSPGPYGYTF.

This clonotype was seen repeatedly, ten times or more. This rearrangement joins TRBV25-1 to TRBJ1-6; the D is unclear. CDR1 and CDR2 from the germline V gene are MGHDK and SYGVNS. CDR3 length: 14 residues. The V end lost 4 bases, the J end lost 7 bases, and 11 bases lay between the germline ends. CDR3 DNA sequence: TGTGCCAGCAGTGTACGGCAAAGCAATTCACCCCTCCACTTT. Protein sequence: CASSVRQSNSPLHF.

This chain connects TRBV20-1 to TRBJ2-7; D remains ambiguous. Germline assignment: CDR1 DFQATT and CDR2 SNEGSKA (reference sequence). The CDR3 consists of 11 residues. The ends were cut back, 4 bases at V and 4 bases at J, with 8 bases in the middle. CDR3 region: CSATDIYEQYF. CDR3 nucleotide sequence: TGCAGTGCTACCGACATTTACGAGCAGTACTTC.

This clonotype occurred many times. This chain joins TRBV12-3 or TRBV12-4 and TRBJ2-1; 9 bases align to TRBD2. V trimming: 7 bases; J trimming: 10 bases; junction bases outside the gene matches: 14. The CDR3 length is 15 residues. For the CDR3, the DNA is TGTGCCAGCACCTGGGCGGGAGGGCCCATAAGAGAGCAGTTCTTC. Amino acid sequence: CASTWAGGPIREQFF.

This clonotype was detected only a few times. CDR3 loop: CASSSRTGPRGTEAFF. CDR3 nucleotide sequence: TGCGCCAGCAGCTCCCGGACGGGACCTAGGGGCACTGAAGCTTTCTTT. The gene calls are TRBV5-1 and TRBJ1-1; tentatively, D is TRBD1 (5 bases). Trimming pared 3 bases from V and 4 bases from J, leaving 19 bases between. CDR1 and CDR2 from the germline V gene are SGHRS and YFSETQ. The CDR3 loop spans 16 amino acids.

There are a few counts of this clonotype. The chain recombines TRBV25-1 with TRBJ1-1; D is unclear. Germline V gives CDR1 MGHDK, CDR2 SYGVNS. Deletions cut 7 bases from V and 0 bases from J, with 12 bases between. The CDR3 is 14 residues long. This chain's CDR3 is CASTPAGVNTEAFF. The CDR3 region has the DNA TGTGCCAGCACCCCGGCAGGCGTGAACACTGAAGCTTTCTTT.